This T cell receptor (beta chain) was identified during a study of metastatic and nonmetastatic thyroid tumors. Trimming pared 1 base from V and 4 bases from J, leaving 19 bases between. The CDR3 covers 17 residues. CDR1 is MGHRA and CDR2 is YSYEKL in the germline V gene. Through MiXCR, TCRdb re-clonotyped the PCR reads. The data contain 30,000 to 40,000 clones, roughly 26% of them seen just once; the ten biggest clones take up around 10%. Each patient came to thyroid surgery without any prior treatment (of any kind). The sequenced material came from blood. This chain links TRBV4-1 with TRBJ1-2, with D unclear. The sequence derives from a female donor with papillary thyroid cancer or a benign thyroid nodule (not recorded which). Some clones in this sample may be carry-over from other donors' samples. The CDR3 region has the DNA TGCGCCAGCAGCCAAGTCCCGGTGGTACATGGCCTCTATGGCTACACCTTC. It encodes CASSQVPVVHGLYGYTF.